This T cell receptor (beta chain) was sequenced during a study of molecular identifiers for immune sequencing clone quantification. The study, taken as a whole, reports: Identical barcode-sharing TCR molecules could lead to underestimated sizes for highly expanded clones.

This clonotype was seen more than once but under ten times. The antigen remains unidentified. The CDR3 is 13 amino acids. Germline V CDR1 and CDR2: SEHNR, FQNEAQ (reference sequence). The V end was cut by 5 bases, the J end by 0 bases, with 5 bases between. MiXCR, run by TCRdb on the PCR reads, gives a single entry per CDR3 protein. This table holds 460,000 or so distinct CDR3 sequences, less than 30% found once. The sample consisted of naive CD8+ T cells from blood, with Jurkat cell RNA spiked in. Subset here: FACS-sorted CD8+CD4-CCR7+CD45RA+ naive T cells. This clonotype originated in a human donor in good health. Some libraries in this study had Jurkat cell RNA spiked in. The rearrangement uses TRBV7-9 and TRBJ1-3, with D unclear. The CDR3 bases are TGTGCCAGCAGCCAGCGCTCTGGAAACACCATATATTTT. Encoded protein: CASSQRSGNTIYF.